This T cell receptor (beta chain) was captured in a study of shared clonotypes between healthy human individuals. CD45RO-negative, CCR7-selected cells formed the naive CD8 fraction, which excluded terminally differentiated effector memory CD45RA+ cells. Every contributor of samples was a Caucasian grown-up residing in Nashville, Tennessee. Points from the study as a whole: In contrast to clonotypes shared by all four donors, non-shared clonotypes had lower generation probabilities. Sequencing depth was expected to affect clonotype sharing among donors.

V lost 5 bases to trimming and J lost 0 bases, with 16 bases between them. The CDR3 has 16 residues. The V gene's germline CDR1 is SEHNR and CDR2 FQNEAQ (reference sequence). A word on this clone: The antigen remains unidentified.

Every subset's genomic DNA went evenly onto several immunoSEQ plates. TCRdb's table, derived via immunoSEQ multiplex PCR, lists solely in-frame clones and lacks some. The data show millions of clones, roughly 95% seen once. The clonotype originates from a man younger than 35 in good health. The chain joins TRBV7-9 to TRBJ1-2; a possible D gene is TRBD1 (6 bases). The sequenced material came from naive CD8+ T cells sorted from blood. The CDR3 bases are TGTGCCAGCAGCCGCATCGGACAGATAGCTAACTATGGCTACACCTTC. Encoded protein: CASSRIGQIANYGYTF.